This T cell receptor (beta chain) appears in the sequencing data of a study of identifying expanded T cells in peripheral blood. Study observations and caveats: Across healthy donors, higher total template counts meant significantly greater approximately two-week count variance.

Points on this clone: What it recognizes is unknown.

The method was immunoSEQ multiplex PCR; TCRdb's version includes in-frame clones alone and lacks a portion of them. The data show around 100,000 clones, over 70% seen once. Germline-derived CDR1 and CDR2 are SGHRS and YFSETQ. This CDR3 has 15 residues. Trimming cost V 3 bases and J 8 bases; bases outside gene matches: 12. The specimen was blood. The rearrangement joins TRBV5-1 to TRBJ1-2; 8 bases match TRBD1. The origin of this receptor is a person aged 18 to 70 in good health. CDR3 protein: CASSSDRGIRGGYTF. The DNA of the CDR3 is TGCGCCAGCAGCTCCGACAGGGGAATAAGGGGCGGCTACACCTTC.